The 14 T cell receptor beta chains presented below share a single source sample, sequenced in a study of T cell responses to AZD1222 COVID-19 vaccine. The assay was immunoSEQ multiplex PCR, and TCRdb's table has in-frame clones only and misses some. Of fewer than 85,000 clones listed, 80% to 90% are singletons. The starting material was peripheral blood, obtained on day 0 of AZD1222 vaccination. The receptor source for this set is an adult in good health.

The CDR3 DNA sequence: TGTGCCAGCAGCTTGGGACTAGCGGGAGGTAGTGGAGAGACCCAGTACTTC. As protein: CASSLGLAGGSGETQYF. The J gene is TRBJ2-5, the V gene TRBV13, with 15 bases identical to TRBD2. The trim removed 3 bases at V and 4 bases at J, leaving 6 bases unmatched. Germline V lookup: CDR1 PRHDT, CDR2 FYEKMQ (reference sequence). The CDR3 sequence is 17 residues long.

The J gene is TRBJ2-7, the V gene TRBV7-8; 8 bases are a match to TRBD1. V trimming: 5 bases; J trimming: 3 bases; junction bases outside the gene matches: 6. Germline V CDR1 and CDR2: SGHVS, FQNEAQ. This CDR3 comprises 14 residues. As DNA, the CDR3 is TGTGCCAGCAGCGGGGGGACAGGTAACTACGAGCAGTACTTC. This gives the protein CASSGGTGNYEQYF.

The gene calls are TRBV28 and TRBJ2-7; 7 bases line up with TRBD1. Per the germline V gene, CDR1 is MDHEN and CDR2 is SYDVKM. The CDR3 is made up of 14 amino acids. Unmatched junction bases numbered 11, after V lost 6 bases and J lost 6 bases. The CDR3 nucleotides read TGTGCCAGCAGGCAAGGGGGCACCCTCATCGAGCAGTACTTC. Translation: CASRQGGTLIEQYF. The full variable domain, rest sourced from reference TRBV28 and TRBJ2-7, is DVKVTQSSRYLVKRTGEKVFLECVQDMDHENMFWYRQDPGLGLRLIYFSYDVKMKEKGDIPEGYSVSREKKERFSLILESASTNQTSMYLCASRQGGTLIEQYFGPGTRLTVT.

CDR3 coding DNA: TGCAGTGCTAGGTCCGGGAGCAGAAAGTTCTTC. This translates into CSARSGSRKFF. The genes are TRBV20-1 and TRBJ2-1; D may be TRBD2 (6 bases). V lost 3 bases, J lost 14 bases, and 14 bases lay in between. Per the germline V gene, CDR1 is DFQATT and CDR2 is SNEGSKA (reference sequence). This CDR3 is built from 11 residues.

This clone occurred a few times. The V call is TRBV7-2, the J call TRBJ1-1, with a possible D match to TRBD1 (5 bases). The germline V gene has CDR1 SGHTA and CDR2 FQGNSA. V lost 4 bases to trimming and J lost 8 bases, with 20 bases between them. The CDR3 is 15 residues long. As DNA, the CDR3 is TGTGCCAGCAGCTCATCTGGGGGGTTCTTCACGGAAGCTTTCTTT. Protein: CASSSSGGFFTEAFF.

CDR3 sequence reads: CASSLTTVESYGYTF. As DNA, the CDR3 is TGTGCCAGCAGCTTAACAACAGTCGAAAGCTATGGCTACACCTTC. This chain joins TRBV7-8 and TRBJ1-2; D remains unclear. Trimming stripped 2 bases from V and 4 bases from J, with 14 bases between. This CDR3 has 15 amino acids. Per the germline V gene, CDR1 is SGHVS and CDR2 is FQNEAQ.

Comment on this clone: The same CDR3 can be traced to other DNA sequences in this sample. The chain employs TRBV6-2 or TRBV6-3 and TRBJ2-1; no reliable D call. CDR1 and CDR2 (germline): MNHEY, SVGEGT. CDR3 length: 11 amino acids. V shed 3 bases and J shed 7 bases, with 4 bases lying between them. The CDR3 sequence is CASSYFNEQFF. The CDR3 DNA reads TGTGCCAGCAGTTATTTTAATGAGCAGTTCTTC.

J is TRBJ1-5 and V is TRBV7-2; D uncertain. Trimming shortened V by 2 bases and J by 0 bases, and 8 bases separated the two germline ends. Germline CDR1 is SGHTA and CDR2 is FQGNSA. CDR3 length: 15 amino acids. CDR3 nucleotides: TGTGCCAGCAGCTTAAACGGACCTAGCAATCAGCCCCAGCATTTT. It codes for CASSLNGPSNQPQHF. Together with reference TRBV7-2 and TRBJ1-5, the CDR3 gives the full variable domain: GAGVSQSPSNKVTEKGKDVELRCDPISGHTALYWYRQSLGQGLEFLIYFQGNSAPDKSGLPSDRFSAERTGGSVSTLTIQRTQQEDSAVYLCASSLNGPSNQPQHFGDGTRLSIL.

The V and J genes are TRBV19 and TRBJ1-1; D ambiguous. Germline V gene data show CDR1 as LNHDA and CDR2 as SQIVND (reference sequence). The V gene lost 3 bases and the J gene lost 5 bases, with 7 bases spanning the gap. The CDR3 covers 12 residues. The CDR3 is CASSMWGTEAFF. The CDR3 nucleotides read TGTGCCAGTAGTATGTGGGGTACTGAAGCTTTCTTT. The full variable domain, completed using reference TRBV19 and TRBJ1-1, is DGGITQSPKYLFRKEGQNVTLSCEQNLNHDAMYWYRQDPGQGLRLIYYSQIVNDFQKGDIAEGYSVSREKKESFPLTVTSAQKNPTAFYLCASSMWGTEAFFGQGTRLTVV.

The J gene is TRBJ1-3, the V gene TRBV14; D unresolved. Trimming removed 3 bases at V and 1 base at J, with 13 bases between. Germline CDR1 and CDR2: SGHDN and FVKESK. The CDR3 spans 16 residues. CDR3 nucleotides: TGTGCCAGCAGCCAGGAGGGAAGAGCTTCTGGAAACACCATATATTTT. This gives the protein CASSQEGRASGNTIYF.

The chain uses TRBV19 and TRBJ1-4, with D perhaps matching TRBD1 (6 bases). The V and J ends lost 6 bases and 8 bases respectively, with 22 bases between them. From germline, CDR1 is LNHDA and CDR2 SQIVND (reference sequence). The CDR3 spans 16 residues. In DNA form, the CDR3 reads TGTGCCAGTAGGTGGGGACAAGGGCCTAGGGGAGAAAAACTGTTTTTT. Its protein product is CASRWGQGPRGEKLFF.

The rearrangement links TRBV18 to TRBJ2-7, with 8 bases fitting TRBD2. V was pared by 1 base and J by 7 bases, with 15 bases of the junction left unmatched. Germline CDR1 reads KGHSH; CDR2 reads LQKENI. The CDR3 consists of 17 residues. The CDR3 coding sequence is TGTGCCAGCTCACCACGCGGGGTGGGAGCGGGAGAGGAAGAGCAGTACTTC. Protein: CASSPRGVGAGEEEQYF.

V usage is TRBV11-2 and J usage is TRBJ2-3; D is possibly TRBD1 (6 bases). Per germline, CDR1 SGHAT and CDR2 FQNNGV. V was clipped by 4 bases and J by 4 bases, with 12 bases between them. This CDR3 is 14 amino acids long. CDR3 nucleotides: TGTGCCAGCAGCTCGTATTCAGGGGCAGATACGCAGTATTTT. Its protein product is CASSSYSGADTQYF.

The chain couples TRBV11-2 to TRBJ2-1; 7 nucleotides agree with TRBD1. Germline CDR1 reads SGHAT; CDR2 reads FQNNGV. The CDR3 has 14 residues. After removal of 7 bases from V and 4 bases from J, the junction contained 7 bases not matched to a gene. Written as DNA, the CDR3 is TGTGCCAGCACCGGGACAGAGAGATACAATGAGCAGTTCTTC. Residues: CASTGTERYNEQFF.